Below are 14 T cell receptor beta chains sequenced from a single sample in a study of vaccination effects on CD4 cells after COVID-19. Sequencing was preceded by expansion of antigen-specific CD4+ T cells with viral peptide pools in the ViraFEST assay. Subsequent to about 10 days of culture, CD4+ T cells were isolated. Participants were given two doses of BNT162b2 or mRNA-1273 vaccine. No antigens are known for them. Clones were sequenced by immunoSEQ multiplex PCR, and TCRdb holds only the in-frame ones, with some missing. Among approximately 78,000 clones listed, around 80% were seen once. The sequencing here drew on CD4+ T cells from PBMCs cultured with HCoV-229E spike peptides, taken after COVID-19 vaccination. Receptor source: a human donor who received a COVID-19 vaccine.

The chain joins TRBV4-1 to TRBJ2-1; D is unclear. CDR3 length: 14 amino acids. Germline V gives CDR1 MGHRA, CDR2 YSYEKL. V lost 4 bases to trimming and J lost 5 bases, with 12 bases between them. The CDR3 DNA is TGCGCCAGCAGCCCACTGACTGCAAACAATGAGCAGTTCTTC. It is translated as CASSPLTANNEQFF.

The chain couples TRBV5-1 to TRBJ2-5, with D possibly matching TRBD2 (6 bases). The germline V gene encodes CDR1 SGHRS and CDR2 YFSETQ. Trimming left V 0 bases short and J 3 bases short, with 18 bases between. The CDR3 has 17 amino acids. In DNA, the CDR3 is TGCGCCAGCAGCTTGGTAGCCAGGCCTACTAGCAAAGAGACCCAGTACTTC. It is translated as CASSLVARPTSKETQYF.

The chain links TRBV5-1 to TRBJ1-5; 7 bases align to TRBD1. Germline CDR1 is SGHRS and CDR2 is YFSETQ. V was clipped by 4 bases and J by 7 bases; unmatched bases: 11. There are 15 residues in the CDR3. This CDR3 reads CASSLDDRAGQPQHF. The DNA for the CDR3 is TGCGCCAGCAGCCTCGATGACAGGGCAGGGCAGCCCCAGCATTTT.

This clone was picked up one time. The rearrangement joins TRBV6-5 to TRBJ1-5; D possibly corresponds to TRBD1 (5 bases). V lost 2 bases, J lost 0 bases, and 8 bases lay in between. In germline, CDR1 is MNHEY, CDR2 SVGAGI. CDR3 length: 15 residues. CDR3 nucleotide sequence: TGTGCCAGCAGTTACGCCAGGGATAGCAATCAGCCCCAGCATTTT. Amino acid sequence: CASSYARDSNQPQHF.

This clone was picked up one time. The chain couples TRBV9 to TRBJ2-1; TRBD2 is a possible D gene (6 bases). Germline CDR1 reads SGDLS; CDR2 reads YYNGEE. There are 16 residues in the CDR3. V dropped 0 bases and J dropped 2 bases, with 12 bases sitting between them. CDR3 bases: TGTGCCAGCAGCGTAGCGGGACTGGGAACCTACAATGAGCAGTTCTTC. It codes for CASSVAGLGTYNEQFF.

CDR3 in DNA: TGCAGCGTTGTATTTTGGACAGGGGGCCCGGGTGAGCAGTTCTTC. This sequence encodes CSVVFWTGGPGEQFF. V is TRBV29-1 and J is TRBJ2-1; 11 bases are a match to TRBD1. CDR3 length: 15 amino acids. CDR1 and CDR2 from the germline V gene are SQVTM and ANQGSEA. V lost 4 bases to trimming and J lost 9 bases; unmatched junction nucleotides: 11.

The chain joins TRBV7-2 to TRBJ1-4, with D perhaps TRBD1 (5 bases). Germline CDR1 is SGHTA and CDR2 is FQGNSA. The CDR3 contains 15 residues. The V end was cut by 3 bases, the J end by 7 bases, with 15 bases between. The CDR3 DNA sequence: TGTGCCAGCAGCTTTCCCCAGGGCGGCTTTGAAAAACTGTTTTTT. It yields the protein CASSFPQGGFEKLFF.

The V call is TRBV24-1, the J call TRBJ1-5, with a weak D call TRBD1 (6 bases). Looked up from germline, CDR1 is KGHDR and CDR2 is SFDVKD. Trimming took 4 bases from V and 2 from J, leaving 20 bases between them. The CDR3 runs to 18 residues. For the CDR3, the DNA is TGTGCCACCAGTGACCAAAGGACAGCCGGATCGGGCAATCAGCCCCAGCATTTT. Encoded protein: CATSDQRTAGSGNQPQHF.

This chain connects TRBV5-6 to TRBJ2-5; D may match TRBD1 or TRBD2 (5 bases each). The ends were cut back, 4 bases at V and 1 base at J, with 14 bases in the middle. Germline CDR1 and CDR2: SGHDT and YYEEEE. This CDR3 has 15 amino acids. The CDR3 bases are TGTGCCAGCAGCACCTTGTCCGGGGCCCAAGAGACCCAGTACTTC. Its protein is CASSTLSGAQETQYF.

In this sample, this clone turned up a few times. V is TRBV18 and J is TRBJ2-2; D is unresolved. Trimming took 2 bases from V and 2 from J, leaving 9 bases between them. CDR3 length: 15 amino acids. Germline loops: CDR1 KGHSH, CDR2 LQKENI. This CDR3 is CASSPRVLNTGELFF. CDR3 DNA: TGTGCCAGCTCACCAAGAGTCCTTAACACCGGGGAGCTGTTTTTT. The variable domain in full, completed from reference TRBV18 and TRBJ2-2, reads NAGVMQNPRHLVRRRGQEARLRCSPMKGHSHVYWYRQLPEEGLKFMVYLQKENIIDESGMPKERFSAEFPKEGPSILRIQQVVRGDSAAYFCASSPRVLNTGELFFGEGSRLTVL.

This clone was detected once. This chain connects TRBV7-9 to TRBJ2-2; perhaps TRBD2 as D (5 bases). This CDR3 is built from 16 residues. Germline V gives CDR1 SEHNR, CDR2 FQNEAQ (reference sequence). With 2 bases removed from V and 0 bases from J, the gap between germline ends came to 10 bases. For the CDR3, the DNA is TGTGCCAGCAGCTTATGGACGGGGTCGAACACCGGGGAGCTGTTTTTT. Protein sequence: CASSLWTGSNTGELFF.

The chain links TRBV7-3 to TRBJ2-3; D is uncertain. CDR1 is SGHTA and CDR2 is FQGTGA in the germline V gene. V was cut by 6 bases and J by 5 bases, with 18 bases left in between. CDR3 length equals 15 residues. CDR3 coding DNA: TGTGCCAGCAGTCCCCTGGATCGCGCTAGAGATACGCAGTATTTT. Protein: CASSPLDRARDTQYF.

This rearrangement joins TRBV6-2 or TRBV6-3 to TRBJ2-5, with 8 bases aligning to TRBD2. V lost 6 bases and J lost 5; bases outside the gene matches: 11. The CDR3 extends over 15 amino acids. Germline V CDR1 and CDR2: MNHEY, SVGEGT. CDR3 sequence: CASSKPRGGSETQYF. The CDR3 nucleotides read TGTGCCAGCAGCAAACCCCGGGGGGGATCGGAGACCCAGTACTTC.

The CDR3 protein is CASSSPGTASTGELFF. DNA of the CDR3: TGTGCCAGCAGCTCGCCCGGGACAGCGAGCACCGGGGAGCTGTTTTTT. This rearrangement joins TRBV7-3 to TRBJ2-2; TRBD1 matches 7 bases. The CDR3 spans 16 residues. Germline trimming cut 4 bases from V and 4 bases from J; bases unmatched to any gene: 9. The germline CDR1 and CDR2 sequences are SGHTA and FQGTGA. Looking up the rest from reference TRBV7-3 and TRBJ2-2 gives the full variable domain: GAGVSQTPSNKVTEKGKYVELRCDPISGHTALYWYRQSLGQGPEFLIYFQGTGAADDSGLPNDRFFAVRPEGSVSTLKIQRTERGDSAVYLCASSSPGTASTGELFFGEGSRLTVL.